This T cell receptor (beta chain) comes out of a study of tumor and adjacent non-tumor tissue in lung cancer. Overall study: On average, productive TCRbeta reads reached about 4.4 million per sample. Study-level points and caveats: TCR diversity was significantly greater in tumor than normal lung tissue. Tumor TCR diversity, when higher, was linked to shorter survival.

This sample's RNA came from whole unsorted tissue. Newly diagnosed lung cancer patients had thoracic surgery in China, August–late 2014, without prior chemotherapy. This clonotype was picked up many times. The antigen is undetermined. Germline CDR1 SGHDN, CDR2 FVKESK. Trimming removed 3 bases from V and 1 base from J, with 12 bases in between. There are 15 residues in the CDR3. The library came from three nested PCR rounds adapted from ARM-PCR protocols. Via MiXCR, TCRdb re-called the multiplex PCR reads, giving one row per CDR3 protein. The table lists over 110,000 distinct CDR3 sequences, around two thirds of them singletons, with around a sixth in the top ten.

The clonotype originates from a man aged 60 to 75 with small cell lung cancer. Sample: lung tumor tissue. The V and J genes are TRBV14 and TRBJ2-5; no clear D gene. CDR3 DNA sequence: TGTGCCAGCAGCCATCGAGGACCTATCCAAGAGACCCAGTACTTC. Protein product: CASSHRGPIQETQYF.